This entry features one T cell receptor beta chain sequence. Per the authors' pipeline: Quality scores were absent from the junction-only immunoSEQ sequences, so filtering differed. The assay was immunoSEQ multiplex PCR, and TCRdb's table has in-frame clones only and misses some. V and J calls and clone size are as listed in that table; D and trimming were resolved from the DNA. Seen here are around 1.9 million clones, roughly 91% observed once, and the top ten hold about 1.5%. These data come from a study of shared clonotypes between healthy human individuals. The junction had 3 bases not matched to a gene; V was cut back by 0 bases and J by 0 bases. There are 15 residues in the CDR3. Germline V CDR1 and CDR2: SGHRS, YFSETQ. Naive CD8 cells, CD45RO-negative and positively selected for CCR7, excluded terminally differentiated effector memory CD45RA+ cells. Donors comprised healthy HIV-negative adults lacking recent acute infections or vaccinations.

The receptor was isolated from a man younger than 35 in good health. Some clones in this sample may be carry-over from other donors' samples. The chain is built from TRBV5-1 and TRBJ2-7, with 7 bases identical to TRBD2. Sequences were obtained from naive CD8+ T cells from PBMCs. DNA for the CDR3: TGCGCCAGCAGCTTGGCCTCTAGCGGCTCCTACGAGCAGTACTTC. Translation: CASSLASSGSYEQYF.